This T cell receptor beta chain was documented in a study of early T cells in non-severe SARS-CoV-2 infection (dated by TCRdb to the early 2020s). Study-level background: Bulk RNA from unsorted whole blood was used for TCR sequencing, so alpha and beta chains could not be paired.

Set within a cohort of healthcare workers in London, UK, this nested case-control study involved weekly PCR testing of nasopharyngeal swabs along with blood sampling. Healthcare workers were enrolled in the week of the UK lockdown, from 23 to 31 March 2020, and were followed every week for up to about 15 weeks. Library preparation used 5' RACE. Sequencing used a NextSeq 500. In the TCR library protocol, unique molecular identifiers were attached to individual cDNA molecules to correct for PCR bias and sequencing error. Sequencing covered both TCR alpha and beta chains, and within each sample the abundances of alpha and beta sequences were tightly co-correlated. Regarding the original processing steps: Decombinator V4 was used to annotate the V gene, J gene and CDR3 of the TCR sequences. TCRs were defined as expanded if a significant change between any two time points was detected under a Poisson model with p below 0.0001. TCR abundances were normalised to the total number of TCRs sequenced in each sample and reported as counts per million. TRAV1-2 paired with TRAJ12, TRAJ20 or TRAJ33 defined MAIT TCRs, while TRAV10 paired with TRAJ18 defined iNKT TCRs. VDJdb, accessed 1 November 2021, was searched for CMV, EBV and SARS-CoV-2 annotated TCRs, excluding TCRs annotated for multiple antigens. TCRdb passed the public sequencing reads through fastp at Q25 and MiXCR, retaining productive beta sequences. Each entry merges the rows of one CDR3 protein and shows their most common DNA and genes. These V and J calls derive from TCRdb rather than the authors' analysis. For this sample there are tens of thousands of distinct CDR3 sequences; 5.2% appear just once. Of the sample, about 4% is held by the ten largest clones.

This clonotype occurred a few times. The specificity of this receptor is unknown. Base qualities were left out, and no much larger clone turns up one base away. CDR1 and CDR2 were assigned from the germline V gene (reference sequence) as LNHNV and YYDKDF. The CDR3 contains 15 residues, cysteine and phenylalanine counted. Just CDR3 DNA is preserved here, 45 bases in frame from base 1. V and J are trimmed by 5 bases and 4 bases, and the gene matches miss 7 bases of the junction. The investigation overall reported the following: VDJdb matching was skewed toward anti-spike CD8 responses and likely underestimated virus-specific expansions by missing private and CD4 specificities.

This clonotype was obtained from an adult who was a healthcare worker with PCR-confirmed SARS-CoV-2 infection or an uninfected control (not recorded which). The chain uses TRBV15 and TRBJ2-5; TRBD2 aligns with 10 central bases. The sample comprised whole blood. The CDR3 sequence is CATSGSGRQGETQYF. Here is the DNA: TGTGCCACCAGCGGTAGCGGGAGGCAGGGAGAGACCCAGTACTTC.